This entry lists 8 T cell receptor beta chains sequenced from one sample in a study of spatial heterogeneity in lung cancer. One entry per CDR3 protein results from TCRdb running MiXCR on the 5' RACE reads. Here the sample spans 35,000 to 55,000 distinct CDR3 sequences, 20% to 25% being singletons. Time point noted: blood at routine non-recurrence follow-up after resection. This specimen was PBMCs, taken at follow-up. The receptor source for this set is a female donor with early-stage non-small cell lung cancer.

The V call is TRBV6-1, the J call TRBJ2-4, with D possibly called TRBD1 or TRBD2 (5 bases each). Germline V gene lookup returns CDR1 MNHNS and CDR2 SASEGT. V lost 7 bases and J 6 bases, leaving 13 bases between the germline ends. CDR3 length: 13 residues. Written as DNA, the CDR3 is TGTGCCAGCAATCCGGGACGGAGAAACATTCAGTACTTC. The encoded protein is CASNPGRRNIQYF.

This chain connects TRBV2 to TRBJ2-2, with D tentatively TRBD1 (5 bases). The CDR3 is 13 amino acids. Germline V gene data show CDR1 as SNHLY and CDR2 as FYNNEI. CDR3 protein: CTTEPTDTGELFF. CDR3 sequence (DNA): TGTACCACCGAACCGACAGACACCGGGGAGCTGTTTTTT.

As DNA, the CDR3 is TGCGCCAGCAGTGAGTCCAGGGGCACAGATACGCAGTATTTT. It yields the protein CASSESRGTDTQYF. The rearrangement links TRBV10-1 to TRBJ2-3; maybe TRBD1 (5 bases). Germline-derived CDR1 and CDR2 are WNHNN and SYGVQD (reference sequence). The V gene lost 0 bases and the J gene lost 1 base, with 5 bases spanning the gap. CDR3 length: 14 residues.

This clonotype was observed a handful of times. The CDR3 region has the DNA TGTGCCAGCAGCTTGGAATTTCCCCCCGGCGGGGAGCTGTTTTTT. Residues: CASSLEFPPGGELFF. The V gene is TRBV5-8, the J gene TRBJ2-2; no clear D. From germline, CDR1 is SGHTS and CDR2 YDEGEE. V lost 0 bases to trimming and J lost 7 bases, with 13 bases between them. The length of the CDR3 is 15 residues.

The chain couples TRBV9 to TRBJ2-3; D is possibly TRBD2 (5 bases). The CDR3 sequence is 14 residues long. The V end lost 4 bases, the J end lost 1 base, and 10 bases lay between the germline ends. Germline V gene data show CDR1 as SGDLS and CDR2 as YYNGEE. The CDR3, as DNA: TGTGCCAGCAGCCCCAGCGGAGGCACAGATACGCAGTATTTT. Encoded protein: CASSPSGGTDTQYF.

This clonotype was counted at least ten times. The chain couples TRBV3-1 to TRBJ2-2; D is uncertain. Per the germline V gene, CDR1 is LGHDT and CDR2 is YNNKEL (reference sequence). CDR3 length: 15 amino acids. Trimming took 3 bases from V and 0 from J, leaving 8 bases between them. CDR3 sequence (DNA): TGTGCCAGCAGCCACTATGCTCCGAACACCGGGGAGCTGTTTTTT. The encoded protein is CASSHYAPNTGELFF. The variable domain in full, completed from reference TRBV3-1 and TRBJ2-2, reads DTAVSQTPKYLVTQMGNDKSIKCEQNLGHDTMYWYKQDSKKFLKIMFSYNNKELIINETVPNRFSPKSPDKAHLNLHINSLELGDSAVYFCASSHYAPNTGELFFGEGSRLTVL.

This clonotype came up many times. The gene calls are TRBV5-4 and TRBJ1-6, with D perhaps matching TRBD1 (5 bases). The CDR3 is 14 amino acids. The germline gives CDR1 SGHNT, CDR2 YYREEE (reference sequence). The V gene lost 1 base and the J gene lost 7 bases, with 9 bases spanning the gap. CDR3 nucleotide sequence: TGTGCCAGCAGCTTGCACGGGGGAAATTCACCCCTCCACTTT. This gives the protein CASSLHGGNSPLHF.

The chain couples TRBV20-1 to TRBJ2-2, with D uncertain. The CDR3 sequence is 13 residues long. CDR1 is DFQATT and CDR2 is SNEGSKA in the germline V gene (reference sequence). With 0 bases removed from V and 7 bases from J, the gap between germline ends came to 9 bases. The CDR3 nucleotides read TGCAGTGCTAGAGATGGGGTCCTCGGGGAGCTGTTTTTT. The encoded protein is CSARDGVLGELFF.